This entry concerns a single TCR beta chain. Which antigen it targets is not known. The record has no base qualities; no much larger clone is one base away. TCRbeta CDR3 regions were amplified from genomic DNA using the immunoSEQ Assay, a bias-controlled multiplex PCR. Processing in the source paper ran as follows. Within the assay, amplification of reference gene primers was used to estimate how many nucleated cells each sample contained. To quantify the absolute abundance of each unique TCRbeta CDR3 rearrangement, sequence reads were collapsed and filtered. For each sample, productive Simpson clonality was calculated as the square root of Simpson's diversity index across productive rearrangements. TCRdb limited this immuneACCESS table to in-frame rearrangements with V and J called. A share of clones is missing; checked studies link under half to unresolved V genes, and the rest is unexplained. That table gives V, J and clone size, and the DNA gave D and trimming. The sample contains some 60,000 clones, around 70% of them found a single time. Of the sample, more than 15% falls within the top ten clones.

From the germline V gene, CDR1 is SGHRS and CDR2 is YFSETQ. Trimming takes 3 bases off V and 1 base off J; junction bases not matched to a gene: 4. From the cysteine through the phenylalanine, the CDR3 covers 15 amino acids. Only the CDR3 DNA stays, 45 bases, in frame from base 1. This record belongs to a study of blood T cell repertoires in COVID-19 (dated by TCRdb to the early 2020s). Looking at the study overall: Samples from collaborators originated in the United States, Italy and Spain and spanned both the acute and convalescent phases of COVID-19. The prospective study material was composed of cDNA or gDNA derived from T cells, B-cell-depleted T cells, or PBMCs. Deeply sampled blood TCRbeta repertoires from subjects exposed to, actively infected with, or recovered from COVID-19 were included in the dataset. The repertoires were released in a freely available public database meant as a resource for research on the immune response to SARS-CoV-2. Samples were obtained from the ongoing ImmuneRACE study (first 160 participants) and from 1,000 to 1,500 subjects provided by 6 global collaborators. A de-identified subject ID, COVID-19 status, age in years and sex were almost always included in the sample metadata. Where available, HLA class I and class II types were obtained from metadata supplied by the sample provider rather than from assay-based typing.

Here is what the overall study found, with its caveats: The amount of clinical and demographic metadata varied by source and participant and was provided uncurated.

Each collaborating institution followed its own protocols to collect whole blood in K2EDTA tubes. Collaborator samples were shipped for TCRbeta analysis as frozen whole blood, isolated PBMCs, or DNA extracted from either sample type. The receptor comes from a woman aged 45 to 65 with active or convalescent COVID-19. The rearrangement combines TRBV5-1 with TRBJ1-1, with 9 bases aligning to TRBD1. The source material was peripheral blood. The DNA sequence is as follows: TGCGCCAGCAGCTCCGTGGGACAGGGGAACACTGAAGCTTTCTTT. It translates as CASSSVGQGNTEAFF.